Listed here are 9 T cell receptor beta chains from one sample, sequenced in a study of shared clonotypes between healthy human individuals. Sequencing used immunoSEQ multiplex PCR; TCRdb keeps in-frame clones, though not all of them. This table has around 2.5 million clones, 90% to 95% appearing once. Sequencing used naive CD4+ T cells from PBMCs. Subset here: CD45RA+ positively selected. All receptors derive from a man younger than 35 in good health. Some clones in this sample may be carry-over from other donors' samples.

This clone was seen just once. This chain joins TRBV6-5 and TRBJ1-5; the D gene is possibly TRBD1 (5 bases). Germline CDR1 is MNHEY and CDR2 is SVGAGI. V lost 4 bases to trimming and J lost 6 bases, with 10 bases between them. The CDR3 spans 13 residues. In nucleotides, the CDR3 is TGTGCCAGCAGTTCGGGGGGGTCTCAGCCCCAGCATTTT. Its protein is CASSSGGSQPQHF.

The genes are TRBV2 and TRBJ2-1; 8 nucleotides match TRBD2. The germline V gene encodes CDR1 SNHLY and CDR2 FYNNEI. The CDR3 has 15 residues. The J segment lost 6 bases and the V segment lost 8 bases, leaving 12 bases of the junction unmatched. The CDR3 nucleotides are TGTGCCAGCCCACGCCCCGCGGGAGGAGGCAATGAGCAGTTCTTC. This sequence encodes CASPRPAGGGNEQFF.

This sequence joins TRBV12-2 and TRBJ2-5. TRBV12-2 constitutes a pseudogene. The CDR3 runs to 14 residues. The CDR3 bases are TGTGCAAGTCGCTTAACACAGGGGAGGGGGACCCAGTACTTC. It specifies CASRLTQGRGTQYF.

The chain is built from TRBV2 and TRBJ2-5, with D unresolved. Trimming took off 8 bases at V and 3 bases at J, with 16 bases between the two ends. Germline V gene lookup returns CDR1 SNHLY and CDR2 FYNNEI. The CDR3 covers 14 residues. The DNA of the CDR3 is TGTGCCAGCTCCCGAGCGAGGCAGAAAGAGACCCAGTACTTC. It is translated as CASSRARQKETQYF.

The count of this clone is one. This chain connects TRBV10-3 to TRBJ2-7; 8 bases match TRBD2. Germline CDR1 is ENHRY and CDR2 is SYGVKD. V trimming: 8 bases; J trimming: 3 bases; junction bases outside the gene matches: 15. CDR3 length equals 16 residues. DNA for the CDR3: TGTGCCATCGGGGGGGTCAAGAGCGGGGGAAACTACGAGCAGTACTTC. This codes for CAIGGVKSGGNYEQYF.

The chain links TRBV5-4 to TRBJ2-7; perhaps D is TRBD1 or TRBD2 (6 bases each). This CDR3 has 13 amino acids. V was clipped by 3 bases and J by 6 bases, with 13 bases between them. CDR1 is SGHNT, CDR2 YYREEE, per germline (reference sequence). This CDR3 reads CASSWGAPGEQYF. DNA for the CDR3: TGTGCCAGCAGCTGGGGGGCGCCCGGCGAGCAGTACTTC.

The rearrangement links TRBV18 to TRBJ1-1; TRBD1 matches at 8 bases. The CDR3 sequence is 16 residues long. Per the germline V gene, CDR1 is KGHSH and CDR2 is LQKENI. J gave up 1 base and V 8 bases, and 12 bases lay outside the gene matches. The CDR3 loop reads CASRQSQGAPNTEAFF. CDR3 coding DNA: TGTGCCAGCCGTCAAAGCCAGGGGGCTCCGAACACTGAAGCTTTCTTT.

The CDR3 DNA follows: TGTGCCATCAGTGAAAGGACAGGAGGGGAGACCGGGGAGCTGTTTTTT. Residues: CAISERTGGETGELFF. The chain carries TRBV10-3 and TRBJ2-2, with D perhaps TRBD1 (7 bases). V was pared by 3 bases and J by 5 bases, with 16 bases between. This CDR3 region has 16 residues. Germline CDR1 reads ENHRY; CDR2 reads SYGVKD.

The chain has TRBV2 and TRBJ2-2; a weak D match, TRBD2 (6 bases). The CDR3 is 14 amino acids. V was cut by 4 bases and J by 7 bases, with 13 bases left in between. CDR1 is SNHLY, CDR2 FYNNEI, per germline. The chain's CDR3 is CASSVTGVIGELFF. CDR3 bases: TGTGCCAGCAGTGTTACGGGAGTCATCGGGGAGCTGTTTTTT.